This section outlines one T cell receptor beta chain sequence together with its context. The data stem from a study of cytomegalovirus exposure and HLA in healthy donors. Primers for the PCR totalled 60 Vbeta and 13 Jbeta. TCRdb's copy holds only in-frame clones and misses some; the assay was immunoSEQ multiplex PCR. The sample records around 140,000 clones, around 82% being singletons. The clonotype was recovered from a woman aged 18-35 years in good health and CMV-seropositive. The sequenced material came from PBMCs.

CDR3 region: CASSSTAGPGELFF. DNA for the CDR3: TGTGCCAGCAGCTCAACAGCGGGGCCCGGGGAGCTGTTTTTT. The chain uses TRBV7-2 and TRBJ2-2, with TRBD2 matching over 7 bases. This CDR3 region has 14 residues. CDR1 SGHTA and CDR2 FQGNSA come from the germline V gene. Trimming removed 4 bases from V and 6 bases from J; junction bases left unmatched: 5.